Presented here are 4 T cell receptor beta chains from one specimen sequenced in a study of beta chain features in type 1 diabetes. What was sequenced were expressed TCRB transcripts, since all of the isolated RNA had been reverse transcribed. Data came from immunoSEQ multiplex PCR; TCRdb stores just in-frame clones and leaves some out. The sample consists of roughly 150,000 clones, 9% to 10% of them appearing once. The sample was central memory CD4+ T cells from blood. The receptors derive from a woman under 30 in good health.

The rearrangement links TRBV4-2 to TRBJ1-4; the match to TRBD1 covers 7 bases. This CDR3 region has 15 residues. CDR1 is LGHNA, CDR2 YNFKEQ, per germline. The V and J ends lost 0 bases and 5 bases, in that order; junction bases with no gene match: 3. This CDR3 reads CASSQELTGNEKLFF. CDR3 bases: TGTGCCAGCAGCCAAGAGTTGACAGGGAATGAAAAACTGTTTTTT.

V and J are TRBV6-5 and TRBJ2-5, with D possibly matching TRBD2 (6 bases). Looked up from germline, CDR1 is MNHEY and CDR2 is SVGAGI. This CDR3 is 15 amino acids long. Trimming removed 2 bases from V and 3 bases from J, with 13 bases in between. The CDR3 nucleotides are TGTGCCAGCAGTTACGACGGGAGACAAGAAGAGACCCAGTACTTC. It is translated as CASSYDGRQEETQYF.

This clone showed up just a few times. The chain is built from TRBV10-3 and TRBJ1-1, with 9 bases aligning to TRBD1. J was trimmed by 6 bases and V by 6 bases; bases with no gene match: 2. This CDR3 has 12 residues. CDR1 and CDR2 from the germline V gene are ENHRY and SYGVKD. The DNA of the CDR3 is TGTGCCATCAGCGGGGACAGGGCTGAAGCTTTCTTT. This codes for CAISGDRAEAFF.

The rearrangement links TRBV7-9 to TRBJ2-7; 13 bases agree with TRBD2. There are 15 residues in the CDR3. Losses at the gene ends were 6 bases for V and 7 bases for J; bases not matched to a gene: 9. Per germline, CDR1 SEHNR and CDR2 FQNEAQ (reference sequence). The CDR3 DNA reads TGTGCCAGCAGTGGACTAGCGGGAGATAAAGGGGAGCAGTACTTC. Protein product: CASSGLAGDKGEQYF.